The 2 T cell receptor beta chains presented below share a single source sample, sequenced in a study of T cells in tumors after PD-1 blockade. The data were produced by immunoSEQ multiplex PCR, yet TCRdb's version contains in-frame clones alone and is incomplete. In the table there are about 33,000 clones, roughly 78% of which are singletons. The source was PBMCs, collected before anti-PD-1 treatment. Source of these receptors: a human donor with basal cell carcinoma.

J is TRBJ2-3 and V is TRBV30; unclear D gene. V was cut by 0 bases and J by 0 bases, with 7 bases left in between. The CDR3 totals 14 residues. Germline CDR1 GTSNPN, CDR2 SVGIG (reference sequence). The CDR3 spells CAWSVRQSTDTQYF. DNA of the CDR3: TGTGCCTGGAGTGTAAGGCAGAGCACAGATACGCAGTATTTT. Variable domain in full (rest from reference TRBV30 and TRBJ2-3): SQTIHQWPATLVQPVGSPLSLECTVEGTSNPNLYWYRQAAGRGLQLLFYSVGIGQISSEVPQNLSASRPQDRQFILSSKKLLLSDSGFYLCAWSVRQSTDTQYFGPGTRLTVL.

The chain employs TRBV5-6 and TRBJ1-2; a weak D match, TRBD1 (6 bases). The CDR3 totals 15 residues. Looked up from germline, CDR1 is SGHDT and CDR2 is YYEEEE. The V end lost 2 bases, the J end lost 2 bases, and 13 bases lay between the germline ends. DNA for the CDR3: TGTGCCAGCAGCTTTCGACCCACAGGGAACTATGGCTACACCTTC. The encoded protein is CASSFRPTGNYGYTF.